Listed below are T cell receptor beta chains from one sample, sequenced in a study of shared clonotypes between healthy human individuals. Method: immunoSEQ multiplex PCR; TCRdb's copy keeps in-frame clones and lacks some. The sample gives hundreds of thousands of clones, approximately 95% of which show up once; 0.11% is in the top ten. The sequenced sample was naive CD8+ T cells sorted from blood. The receptor set was obtained from a woman in her twenties or thirties in good health. Each CDR3 is given with its conserved first and last residue. D genes are given only for firm matches. Size tells how often a clone was seen (once, few, many) or the class of an expanded clone, and some rows leave it out.

abundance	j_gene	v_gene	d_gene	CDR3aa	CDR3nt
-	TRBJ2-7	TRBV27	-	CASSFSFSGTYEQYF	TGTGCCAGCAGTTTCTCTTTTAGCGGAACCTACGAGCAGTACTTC
-	TRBJ2-1	TRBV27	TRBD2	CASSLFNLLAGAGGPHEQFF	TGTGCCAGCAGTTTATTCAACCTCCTGGCCGGAGCGGGAGGGCCCCATGAGCAGTTCTTC
-	TRBJ2-1	TRBV2	TRBD1	CARGTGVHNEQFF	TGTGCCCGAGGGACAGGGGTCCACAATGAGCAGTTCTTC
-	TRBJ2-1	TRBV19	TRBD2	CASSITAGGGYNEQFF	TGTGCCAGTAGTATTACCGCGGGGGGCGGTTACAATGAGCAGTTCTTC
-	TRBJ2-7	TRBV5-1	-	CASSLESGWTSYEQYF	TGCGCCAGCAGCTTGGAATCAGGGTGGACCTCCTACGAGCAGTACTTC
-	TRBJ2-1	TRBV5-1	TRBD1	CASSGSGTGTYNEQFF	TGCGCCAGCAGCGGATCGGGGACAGGGACGTACAATGAGCAGTTCTTC
-	TRBJ2-7	TRBV27	TRBD2	CASSPSGMSSYEQYF	TGTGCCAGCAGCCCTAGCGGGATGAGCTCCTACGAGCAGTACTTC
-	TRBJ1-2	TRBV11-3	-	CASSPDSYGYTF	TGTGCCAGCAGCCCCGACAGCTATGGCTACACCTTC
-	TRBJ1-5	TRBV27	-	CASSLRDGHQPQHF	TGTGCCAGCAGTCTCCGGGACGGCCATCAGCCCCAGCATTTT
-	TRBJ1-1	TRBV6-5	-	CASSHTRTEAFF	TGTGCCAGCAGCCATACGCGTACTGAAGCTTTCTTT
-	TRBJ2-7	TRBV30	-	CAWSVGGAYEQYF	TGTGCCTGGAGTGTAGGAGGAGCCTACGAGCAGTACTTC
-	TRBJ1-1	TRBV27	-	CASSLGMDTEAFF	TGTGCCAGCAGTTTAGGTATGGACACTGAAGCTTTCTTT
few	TRBJ1-5	TRBV19	-	CASSIANQPQHF	TGTGCCAGTAGTATAGCGAATCAGCCCCAGCATTTT
-	TRBJ1-1	TRBV5-4	-	CASSLEGGGEVSEAFF	TGTGCCAGCAGCTTGGAAGGTGGGGGCGAGGTTTCTGAAGCTTTCTTT
few	TRBJ1-2	TRBV2	-	CASPNYGYTF	TGTGCCAGCCCTAACTATGGCTACACCTTC
-	TRBJ2-7	TRBV9	-	CASSGDGYEQYF	TGTGCCAGCAGCGGGGACGGATACGAGCAGTACTTC
-	TRBJ2-7	TRBV5-6	TRBD2	CASSLAGLAGEDEQYF	TGTGCCAGCAGCTTGGCCGGGCTAGCGGGAGAGGACGAGCAGTACTTC
-	TRBJ2-2	TRBV28	-	CASSFSTENTGELFF	TGTGCCAGCAGTTTCTCGACAGAGAACACCGGGGAGCTGTTTTTT
-	TRBJ1-5	TRBV5-6	-	CASSLGWQYSNQPQHF	TGTGCCAGCAGCTTGGGTTGGCAATATAGCAATCAGCCCCAGCATTTT
-	TRBJ2-7	TRBV15	TRBD2	CATSRNLLAGSYEQYF	TGTGCCACCAGCAGAAATTTACTAGCGGGGTCCTACGAGCAGTACTTC
-	TRBJ2-3	TRBV6-6	-	CASTQRADSTDTQYF	TGTGCCAGCACCCAGAGGGCGGACAGCACAGATACGCAGTATTTT
-	TRBJ2-6	TRBV9	-	CASSVDGGTANVLTF	TGTGCCAGCAGCGTAGATGGGGGGACGGCCAACGTCCTGACTTTC
-	TRBJ1-3	TRBV28	-	CASSWTVSGNTIYF	TGTGCCAGCAGTTGGACCGTCTCTGGAAACACCATATATTTT
-	TRBJ2-1	TRBV19	TRBD2	CASSSIAGGGDNEQFF	TGTGCCAGTAGTTCTATAGCGGGAGGTGGGGACAATGAGCAGTTCTTC
-	TRBJ1-1	TRBV27	-	CASSLLGGVGVLTEAFF	TGTGCCAGCAGTTTATTAGGGGGTGTAGGCGTACTCACTGAAGCTTTCTTT
-	TRBJ1-1	TRBV16	-	CASSPDSGGTEAFF	TGTGCCAGCAGCCCAGACTCGGGGGGCACTGAAGCTTTCTTT
-	TRBJ2-5	TRBV27	-	CASSSGSPWETQYF	TGTGCCAGCAGTTCGGGGAGTCCATGGGAGACCCAGTACTTC
once	TRBJ1-2	TRBV6-5	-	CASSPTGNYGYTF	TGTGCCAGCAGTCCGACGGGTAATTATGGCTACACCTTC
-	TRBJ2-7	TRBV7-3	TRBD1	CASSLSPGQGYEQYF	TGTGCCAGCAGCTTGAGTCCGGGACAGGGGTACGAGCAGTACTTC
-	TRBJ2-7	TRBV29-1	-	CSVEAPGSAGYEQYF	TGCAGCGTTGAAGCTCCCGGGAGCGCGGGCTACGAGCAGTACTTC
-	TRBJ2-3	TRBV9	TRBD2	CASSPSGSQADTQYF	TGTGCCAGCAGCCCTAGCGGGAGTCAGGCAGATACGCAGTATTTT
-	TRBJ2-7	TRBV13	TRBD1	CASSSNFVGTGFYEQYF	TGTGCCAGCAGCTCCAACTTCGTCGGGACAGGGTTCTACGAGCAGTACTTC
-	TRBJ1-1	TRBV27	-	CASSFSRNTEAFF	TGTGCCAGCAGTTTTTCGAGGAACACTGAAGCTTTCTTT
-	TRBJ1-3	TRBV2	-	CASSEGRSSGNTIYF	TGTGCCAGCAGTGAGGGCAGGAGCTCTGGAAACACCATATATTTT
-	TRBJ1-2	TRBV5-1	-	CASSRSSGDISVDYGYTF	TGCGCCAGCAGCCGTTCATCAGGGGATATATCTGTGGACTATGGCTACACCTTC
-	TRBJ2-5	TRBV7-9	TRBD2	CASSSGTSGETQYF	TGTGCCAGCAGCTCAGGGACTAGTGGGGAGACCCAGTACTTC
once	TRBJ2-7	TRBV11-2	-	CASSGDSYEQYF	TGTGCCAGCAGCGGCGACAGCTACGAGCAGTACTTC
-	TRBJ1-4	TRBV4-1	-	CASSQAGHNEKLFF	TGCGCCAGCAGCCAAGCAGGTCATAATGAAAAACTGTTTTTT